This entry is about one T cell receptor (beta chain). Original handling: Quantification of nucleated cells was approximated via reference gene primer amplification. Data came from immunoSEQ multiplex PCR; TCRdb stores just in-frame clones and leaves some out. The DNA was the basis for D and trimming; V, J and clone size are from that table. The profile shows 80,000 to 100,000 clones, roughly 88% of them singletons. Trimming removed 2 bases at V and 4 bases at J, with 9 bases between. The CDR3 extends over 14 amino acids. Germline V lookup: CDR1 SGHTA, CDR2 FQGNSA. These data belong to a study of blood T cell repertoires in COVID-19.

The TCR was taken from a human donor with active COVID-19. The donor label of this sample is uncertain. Sequenced material: peripheral blood. The V gene is TRBV7-2, the J gene TRBJ1-5; no definite D call. This CDR3 is CASSLSGPNQPQHF. CDR3 sequence (DNA): TGTGCCAGCAGCTTAAGCGGACCTAATCAGCCCCAGCATTTT.